The 21 T cell receptor beta chains given below trace back to one sample, sequenced in a study of blood T cell repertoires in COVID-19. The repertoire was sequenced with immunoSEQ multiplex PCR; TCRdb's copy has only in-frame clones and lacks some. The sample shows around 300,000 clones, about 85% of them seen only once. Sequenced material: PBMCs or T cells enriched from blood (not recorded which). These receptors originate from a woman between 45 and 65 years old who had recovered from COVID-19.

This chain connects TRBV5-1 to TRBJ1-1; D is ambiguous. V lost 5 bases to trimming and J lost 0 bases, with 5 bases between them. CDR3 length: 12 residues. CDR1 is SGHRS and CDR2 is YFSETQ in the germline V gene. CDR3 amino acids: CASRGVNTEAFF. Here the CDR3 DNA reads TGCGCCAGCAGAGGAGTGAACACTGAAGCTTTCTTT.

There are many counts of this clone. This chain links TRBV5-1 with TRBJ2-7, with D possibly matching TRBD2 (6 bases). Trimming took 4 bases from V and 3 from J, leaving 14 bases between them. CDR1 and CDR2 from the germline V gene are SGHRS and YFSETQ. This CDR3 region has 14 residues. This CDR3 reads CASSRGTGDYEQYF. CDR3 coding DNA: TGCGCCAGCAGCCGCGGGACGGGCGACTACGAGCAGTACTTC.

V and J are TRBV5-4 and TRBJ1-4; no definite D call. The CDR3 totals 13 residues. The germline gives CDR1 SGHNT, CDR2 YYREEE (reference sequence). V was pared by 4 bases and J by 6 bases, with 10 bases between. CDR3 DNA sequence: TGTGCCAGCAGCACCAATAGCCATGAAAAACTGTTTTTT. This translates into CASSTNSHEKLFF. The full variable domain, in which reference TRBV5-4 and TRBJ1-4 provide the parts outside the CDR3, is ETGVTQSPTHLIKTRGQQVTLRCSSQSGHNTVSWYQQALGQGPQFIFQYYREEENGRGNFPPRFSGLQFPNYSSELNVNALELDDSALYLCASSTNSHEKLFFGSGTQLSVL.

The genes are TRBV6-1 and TRBJ2-5; D perhaps matches TRBD1 (5 bases). The V and J ends lost 1 base and 7 bases respectively, with 13 bases between them. In germline, CDR1 is MNHNS, CDR2 SASEGT. The CDR3 runs to 14 residues. CDR3 residues: CASSEEAGLGTQYF. The CDR3 DNA reads TGTGCCAGCAGTGAAGAGGCAGGGCTCGGGACCCAGTACTTC.

The table lists this clone with a count of one. V gene TRBV18 combines with J gene TRBJ1-2; D gene unclear. Germline V gene data show CDR1 as KGHSH and CDR2 as LQKENI. Trimming removed 0 bases at V and 0 bases at J, with 8 bases between. The CDR3 is 15 residues long. The CDR3 here is CASSPPTYTNYGYTF. CDR3 in DNA: TGTGCCAGCTCACCACCGACATATACTAACTATGGCTACACCTTC.

The CDR3 is CAIRDSGENSPLHF. The CDR3 coding sequence is TGTGCCATCAGGGACTCAGGGGAGAATTCACCCCTCCACTTT. The chain uses TRBV10-3 and TRBJ1-6; D is possibly TRBD1 (6 bases). With 6 bases removed from V and 7 bases from J, the gap between germline ends came to 13 bases. This CDR3 has 14 residues. Germline V gene sequence: CDR1 ENHRY, CDR2 SYGVKD.

This clone was detected once. CDR3 sequence reads: CASSRALPGQTTYNEQFF. As DNA, the CDR3 is TGTGCCAGCAGCCGAGCACTACCGGGACAAACTACCTACAATGAGCAGTTCTTC. The chain is built from TRBV3-1 (or the pseudogene TRBV3-2) and TRBJ2-1, with D possibly being TRBD1 (6 bases). Per the germline V gene, CDR1 is LGHDT and CDR2 is YNNKEL (reference sequence). V dropped 4 bases and J dropped 2 bases, with 21 bases sitting between them. The CDR3 consists of 18 residues.

For this clone: Other DNA sequences of this sample code for an identical CDR3. The chain combines TRBV5-1 with TRBJ1-1; D gene ambiguous. Trimming took off 1 base at V and 0 bases at J, with 7 bases between the two ends. This CDR3 is built from 14 residues. Germline-derived CDR1 and CDR2 are SGHRS and YFSETQ. Here the CDR3 DNA reads TGCGCCAGCAGCTTGAGCACTATGAACACTGAAGCTTTCTTT. This encodes CASSLSTMNTEAFF.

The chain joins TRBV7-8 to TRBJ2-7, with TRBD2 matching over 10 bases. J lost 5 bases, V lost 3 bases, and 13 bases had no gene match. Germline V CDR1 and CDR2: SGHVS, FQNEAQ. The CDR3 is made up of 17 amino acids. The chain's CDR3 is CASSFASGSSSRNEQYF. CDR3 in DNA: TGTGCCAGCAGCTTTGCTAGCGGGAGCAGCAGTAGAAACGAGCAGTACTTC.

The CDR3 DNA is TGTGCCAGTAATAAACAGGGGGAGGATACGCAGTATTTT. Its translation: CASNKQGEDTQYF. This chain links TRBV19 with TRBJ2-3, with 8 bases matching TRBD1. Germline values: CDR1 LNHDA, CDR2 SQIVND (reference sequence). Germline trimming cut 7 bases from V and 6 bases from J; bases unmatched to any gene: 6. The CDR3 is made up of 13 amino acids.

This clone came up a few times. The chain links TRBV7-2 to TRBJ1-6, with D uncertain. The CDR3 has 15 amino acids. CDR1 and CDR2 from the germline V gene are SGHTA and FQGNSA. V was pared by 1 base and J by 9 bases, with 13 bases between. CDR3 protein: CASSLVAGLRSPLHF. Written as DNA, the CDR3 is TGTGCCAGCAGCTTAGTTGCGGGTCTTCGTTCACCCCTCCACTTT. Complete variable domain (other parts from reference TRBV7-2 and TRBJ1-6): GAGVSQSPSNKVTEKGKDVELRCDPISGHTALYWYRQSLGQGLEFLIYFQGNSAPDKSGLPSDRFSAERTGGSVSTLTIQRTQQEDSAVYLCASSLVAGLRSPLHFGNGTRLTVT.

In its sample, this clone was seen a few times. The rearrangement uses TRBV20-1 and TRBJ2-5; D ambiguous. CDR3 length: 10 amino acids. V was cut by 7 bases and J by 3 bases, with 6 bases left in between. The germline CDR1 and CDR2 sequences are DFQATT and SNEGSKA (reference sequence). As DNA, the CDR3 is TGCAGTGTTGCGAAAGAGACCCAGTACTTC. Translation: CSVAKETQYF.

The V and J genes are TRBV5-1 and TRBJ2-3, with TRBD2 matching 14 bases. The CDR3 runs to 15 residues. Germline trimming cut 4 bases from V and 7 bases from J; bases unmatched to any gene: 5. Germline CDR1 SGHRS, CDR2 YFSETQ. CDR3 residues: CASSPTSGRENTQYF. The CDR3 bases are TGCGCCAGCAGCCCGACTAGCGGGAGGGAAAATACGCAGTATTTT.

V and J are TRBV7-8 and TRBJ2-4, with 8 bases fitting TRBD1. Per germline, CDR1 SGHVS and CDR2 FQNEAQ. The CDR3 is 15 residues long. The trim removed 4 bases at V and 4 bases at J, leaving 6 bases unmatched. CDR3 protein: CASSSPGQEKNIQYF. CDR3 nucleotide sequence: TGTGCCAGCAGCTCGCCGGGACAGGAAAAAAACATTCAGTACTTC.

The chain carries TRBV5-1 and TRBJ1-4, with 8 bases aligning to TRBD1. Per germline, CDR1 SGHRS and CDR2 YFSETQ. This CDR3 contains 15 residues. The V segment lost 4 bases and the J segment 2 bases; nucleotides outside the gene matches: 4. CDR3 amino acids: CASSPTGGTNEKLFF. The CDR3 nucleotides are TGCGCCAGCAGCCCTACAGGGGGTACTAATGAAAAACTGTTTTTT.

For the CDR3, the DNA is TGTGCCAGCAGCTTAACGGTTACAGCGAACACCGGGGAGCTGTTTTTT. This encodes CASSLTVTANTGELFF. V usage is TRBV7-3 and J usage is TRBJ2-2; D call uncertain. Germline CDR1 reads SGHTA; CDR2 reads FQGTGA. The V end lost 0 bases, the J end lost 0 bases, and 8 bases lay between the germline ends. This CDR3 comprises 16 residues.

V and J are TRBV21-1 and TRBJ2-3; TRBD2 is the table's D call and was not checked against the DNA. TRBV21-1 is recorded as a pseudogene. The CDR3 totals 14 residues. CDR3 loop: CATGRFPGADTQYF. Here the CDR3 DNA reads TGTGCCACCGGGAGGTTCCCGGGGGCAGATACGCAGTATTTT.

The chain recombines TRBV18 with TRBJ2-7, with no clear D. Germline lookup yields CDR1 KGHSH and CDR2 LQKENI. The CDR3 sequence is 13 residues long. The germline V and J ends were trimmed by 6 bases and 0 bases, with 9 bases remaining between them. CDR3 loop: CASSSMSSYEQYF. CDR3 sequence (DNA): TGTGCCAGCTCGTCCATGAGCTCCTACGAGCAGTACTTC.

Here the CDR3 DNA reads TGTGCCAGCAGACAAGGGCGGGGTGGTAATCAGCCCCAGCATTTT. Its translation: CASRQGRGGNQPQHF. The chain links TRBV7-8 to TRBJ1-5; D gene ambiguous. This CDR3 spans 15 amino acids. Deletions cut 6 bases from V and 4 bases from J, with 16 bases between. The V gene's germline CDR1 is SGHVS and CDR2 FQNEAQ.

This clone has a single count. The chain combines TRBV6-5 with TRBJ1-3; no firm D call. CDR1 is MNHEY and CDR2 is SVGAGI in the germline V gene. V was trimmed by 4 bases and J by 7 bases, leaving 5 bases between them. The CDR3 has 11 amino acids. The CDR3 DNA reads as TGTGCCAGCAGTTTCGGGAACACCATATATTTT. Encoded protein: CASSFGNTIYF.

In its sample, this clone was seen once. The rearrangement links TRBV5-1 to TRBJ1-2; unclear D gene. V gave up 4 bases and J gave up 0 bases, with 10 bases separating them. This CDR3 contains 14 residues. In germline, CDR1 is SGHRS, CDR2 YFSETQ. For the CDR3, the DNA is TGCGCCAGCAGCCCTACCTCGGCTAACTATGGCTACACCTTC. Its translation is CASSPTSANYGYTF.